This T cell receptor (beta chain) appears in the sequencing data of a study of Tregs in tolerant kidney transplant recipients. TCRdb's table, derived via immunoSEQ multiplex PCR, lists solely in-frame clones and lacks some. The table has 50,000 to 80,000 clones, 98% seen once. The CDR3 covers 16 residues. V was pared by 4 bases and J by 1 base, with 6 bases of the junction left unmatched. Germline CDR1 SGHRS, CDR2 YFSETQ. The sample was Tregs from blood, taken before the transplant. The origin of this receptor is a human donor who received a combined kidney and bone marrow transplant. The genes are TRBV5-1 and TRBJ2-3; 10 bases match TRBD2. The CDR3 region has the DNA TGCGCCAGCAGCCCCGAGCGGGGGGGAGGCACAGATACGCAGTATTTT. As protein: CASSPERGGGTDTQYF.